What follows are 2 T cell receptor beta chains derived from one specimen sequenced in a study of spatial heterogeneity in lung cancer. TCRdb re-derived calls from the 5' RACE reads in MiXCR, one entry per CDR3 protein. The profile covers 28,000 or so distinct CDR3 sequences, with 7.5% to 9.5% appearing a single time and around 34% taken by the ten largest. The time point was: sample taken at primary tumor resection. Unsorted whole RNA of tumor, nontumor lung or frozen PBMC was sequenced. The sample here was PBMCs, taken at surgery. The source of these receptors is a female donor with early-stage non-small cell lung cancer.

This clonotype occurred a few times. The rearrangement joins TRBV15 to TRBJ2-3; 11 bases match TRBD2. CDR1 is LNHNV, CDR2 YYDKDF, per germline (reference sequence). This CDR3 region has 16 residues. J lost 9 bases, V lost 3 bases, and 11 bases had no gene match. As DNA, the CDR3 is TGTGCCACCAGCAGGGCTAGCGGGAGGTCCCAGGGCACGCAGTATTTT. Translated, it gives CATSRASGRSQGTQYF.

This clonotype was counted between two and nine times. V and J are TRBV7-6 and TRBJ1-1; no reliable D call. The germline gives CDR1 SGHVS, CDR2 FNYEAQ. V was shortened by 4 bases and J by 6 bases, with 15 bases between the two germline ends. The CDR3 runs 14 residues. CDR3 sequence reads: CASSSPFEGAEAFF. In nucleotides, the CDR3 is TGTGCCAGCAGCTCCCCCTTTGAGGGAGCTGAAGCTTTCTTT.